This T cell receptor beta chain is from a study of blood T cell repertoires in COVID-19. Looking at the study overall: The United States, Italy and Spain provided the acute and convalescent COVID-19 samples. The cDNA or gDNA used as material had been derived from T cells, B-cell-depleted T cells, or PBMCs.

The V gene's germline CDR1 is MNHEY and CDR2 SVGAGI. The CDR3 is 12 amino acids. Trimming shortened V by 7 bases and J by 3 bases, and 6 bases separated the two germline ends. Seattle researchers signed up patients amid active infection and tracked them longitudinally. Authors' processing steps: Reference gene primers were amplified, and this amplification served to estimate nucleated cell counts. The method was immunoSEQ multiplex PCR; TCRdb's version includes in-frame clones alone and lacks a portion of them. The V and J calls and clone size are taken from that table; D and trimming were inferred from the DNA. The sample has roughly 130,000 clones; more than 75% are singletons.

This TCR was recovered from a man between 60 and 70 years old with COVID-19, enrolled during active disease. The gene calls are TRBV6-5 and TRBJ2-2; no reliable D call. Sequencing was carried out using peripheral blood. The CDR3 bases are TGTGCCAGCAATACGGACACCGGGGAGCTGTTTTTT. This sequence encodes CASNTDTGELFF.